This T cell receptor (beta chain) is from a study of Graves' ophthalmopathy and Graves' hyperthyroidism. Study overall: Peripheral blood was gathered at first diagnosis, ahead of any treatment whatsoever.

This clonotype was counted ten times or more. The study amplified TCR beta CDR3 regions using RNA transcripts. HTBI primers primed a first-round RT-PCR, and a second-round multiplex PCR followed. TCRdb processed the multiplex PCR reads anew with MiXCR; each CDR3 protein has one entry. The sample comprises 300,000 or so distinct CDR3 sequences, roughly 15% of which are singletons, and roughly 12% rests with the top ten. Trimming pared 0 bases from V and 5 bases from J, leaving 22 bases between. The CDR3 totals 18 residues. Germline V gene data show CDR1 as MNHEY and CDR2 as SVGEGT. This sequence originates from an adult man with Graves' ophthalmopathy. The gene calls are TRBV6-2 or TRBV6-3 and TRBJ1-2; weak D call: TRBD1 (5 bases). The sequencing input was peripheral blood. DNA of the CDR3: TGTGCCAGCAGTTACTCACTTCCCCCGGACACTTTCGCTTATGGCTACACCTTC. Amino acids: CASSYSLPPDTFAYGYTF.